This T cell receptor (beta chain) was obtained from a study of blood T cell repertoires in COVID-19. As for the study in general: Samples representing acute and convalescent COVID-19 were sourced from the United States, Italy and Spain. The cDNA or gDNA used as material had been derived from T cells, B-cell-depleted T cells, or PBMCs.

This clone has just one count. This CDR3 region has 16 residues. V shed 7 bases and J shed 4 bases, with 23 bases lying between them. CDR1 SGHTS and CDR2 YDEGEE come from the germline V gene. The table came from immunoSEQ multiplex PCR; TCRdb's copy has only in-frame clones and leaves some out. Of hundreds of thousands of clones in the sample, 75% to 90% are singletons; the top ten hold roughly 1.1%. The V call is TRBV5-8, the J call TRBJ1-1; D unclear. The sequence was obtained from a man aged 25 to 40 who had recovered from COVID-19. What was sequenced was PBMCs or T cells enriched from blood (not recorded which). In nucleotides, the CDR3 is TGTGCCAGCTTCGCTGCAGGATTCGGGGATTTCACTGAAGCTTTCTTT. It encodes CASFAAGFGDFTEAFF. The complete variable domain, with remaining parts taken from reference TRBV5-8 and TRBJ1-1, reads EAGVTQSPTHLIKTRGQQATLRCSPISGHTSVYWYQQALGLGLQFLLWYDEGEERNRGNFPPRFSGRQFPNYSSELNVNALELEDSALYLCASFAAGFGDFTEAFFGQGTRLTVV.